Presented here are 16 T cell receptor beta chains from one specimen sequenced in a study of blood T cell repertoires in COVID-19 (dated by TCRdb to 2018 to 2020). The library was obtained by the immunoSEQ multiplex PCR assay. TCRdb re-hosts the immuneACCESS table, in-frame sequences only. Its copies lack some clones; in the studies checked, an unresolved V gene accounts for under half of them, and the cause for the rest is not known. Within this sample are 250,000 to 300,000 clones, with 70% to 90% of them counted one time only. Approximately 10% of the sample is held by the ten biggest clonotypes. The sequenced material came from peripheral blood. The receptors come from an older woman with acute or convalescent COVID-19.

This chain uses TRBV5-1 with TRBJ2-5; 10 nucleotides line up with TRBD2. This CDR3 has 15 residues. Germline V gives CDR1 SGHRS, CDR2 YFSETQ. Trimming cost V 0 bases and J 2 bases; bases outside gene matches: 1. CDR3 sequence: CASSLVLAGQETQYF. In nucleotides, the CDR3 is TGCGCCAGCAGCTTGGTACTAGCGGGGCAAGAGACCCAGTACTTC.

CDR3 coding DNA: TGTGCCAGCAGCAGCAACAGGGGACCAAATGAAAAACTGTTTTTT. Translated, it gives CASSSNRGPNEKLFF. The chain joins TRBV11-2 to TRBJ1-4; 7 nucleotides line up with TRBD1. This CDR3 contains 15 residues. The germline gives CDR1 SGHAT, CDR2 FQNNGV. The ends lost 5 bases at V and 5 bases at J; junction bases unmatched: 8.

The V call is TRBV15, the J call TRBJ1-2; D ambiguous. The V gene's germline CDR1 is LNHNV and CDR2 YYDKDF (reference sequence). V dropped 0 bases and J dropped 2 bases, with 10 bases sitting between them. This CDR3 region has 15 residues. CDR3 in amino acids: CATSRDLRGNYGYTF. Written as DNA, the CDR3 is TGTGCCACCAGCAGAGACCTCCGCGGGAACTATGGCTACACCTTC.

V usage is TRBV5-1 and J usage is TRBJ2-1, with TRBD2 matching over 8 bases. The CDR3 length is 16 residues. Germline CDR1 and CDR2: SGHRS and YFSETQ. V lost 4 bases to trimming and J lost 1 base; unmatched junction nucleotides: 7. The CDR3 region is CASSPGTGGSYNEQFF. The CDR3 nucleotides read TGCGCCAGCAGCCCCGGAACGGGGGGGTCCTACAATGAGCAGTTCTTC.

The chain carries TRBV30 and TRBJ1-2; 9 bases align to TRBD1. V trimming: 5 bases; J trimming: 3 bases; junction bases outside the gene matches: 4. The V gene's germline CDR1 is GTSNPN and CDR2 SVGIG (reference sequence). CDR3 length: 13 amino acids. CDR3 coding DNA: TGTGCCTGGGGGACAGGGCGGGACTATGGCTACACCTTC. Translating gives CAWGTGRDYGYTF.

There are a few counts of this clone. The CDR3 DNA reads TGCGCCAGCAGCTTGTTGGGGGCAAGTACTGAAGCTTTCTTT. It translates to CASSLLGASTEAFF. The chain uses TRBV5-1 and TRBJ1-1, with D perhaps TRBD1 (6 bases). The CDR3 is made up of 14 amino acids. Deletions cut 1 base from V and 5 bases from J, with 12 bases between. In germline, CDR1 is SGHRS, CDR2 YFSETQ.

The gene calls are TRBV3-1 (or the pseudogene TRBV3-2) and TRBJ1-5; D ambiguous. Germline CDR1 and CDR2: LGHDT and YNNKEL (reference sequence). The CDR3 extends over 13 amino acids. V shed 1 base and J shed 7 bases, with 8 bases lying between them. CDR3 protein: CASSQVREQPQHF. CDR3 in DNA: TGTGCCAGCAGCCAAGTGCGGGAACAGCCCCAGCATTTT.

This rearrangement joins TRBV30 to TRBJ1-6; D perhaps matches TRBD1 (5 bases). Trimming left V 4 bases short and J 3 bases short, with 13 bases between. The length of the CDR3 is 15 residues. Looked up from germline, CDR1 is GTSNPN and CDR2 is SVGIG (reference sequence). CDR3 amino acids: CAWNRQGLYNSPLHF. For the CDR3, the DNA is TGTGCCTGGAATCGGCAGGGCCTCTATAATTCACCCCTCCACTTT.

This clone was detected only once. The rearrangement links TRBV19 to TRBJ1-1; D gene ambiguous. The CDR3 covers 14 residues. Germline V gene lookup returns CDR1 LNHDA and CDR2 SQIVND (reference sequence). Trimming took off 11 bases at V and 3 bases at J, with 19 bases between the two ends. DNA for the CDR3: TGTGCCTCCACCCGAGGGTATGGGGACACTGAAGCTTTCTTT. This translates into CASTRGYGDTEAFF.

This clone was recorded once. V and J are TRBV7-8 and TRBJ2-1; 12 bases agree with TRBD2. CDR3 length equals 15 residues. Trimming cost V 4 bases and J 8 bases; bases outside gene matches: 6. Per germline, CDR1 SGHVS and CDR2 FQNEAQ. CDR3 sequence: CASSSTSGGVDEQFF. The CDR3 DNA reads TGTGCCAGCAGCTCGACTAGCGGGGGAGTAGATGAGCAGTTCTTC. Full variable domain (rest looked up from reference TRBV7-8 and TRBJ2-1): GAGVSQSPRYKVAKRGQDVALRCDPISGHVSLFWYQQALGQGPEFLTYFQNEAQLDKSGLPSDRFFAERPEGSVSTLKIQRTQQEDSAVYLCASSSTSGGVDEQFFGPGTRLTVL.

The V call is TRBV11-2, the J call TRBJ1-1, with 8 bases identical to TRBD1. Germline CDR1 SGHAT, CDR2 FQNNGV. CDR3 length: 16 amino acids. The junction had 12 bases not matched to a gene; V was cut back by 5 bases and J by 4 bases. The CDR3: CASSPRTGKELTEAFF. DNA of the CDR3: TGTGCCAGCAGCCCCAGGACAGGGAAAGAGCTCACTGAAGCTTTCTTT.

This chain uses TRBV7-8 with TRBJ2-7; no definite D call. Trimming pared 1 base from V and 0 bases from J, leaving 7 bases between. The germline V gene encodes CDR1 SGHVS and CDR2 FQNEAQ. The length of the CDR3 is 14 residues. CDR3 amino acids: CASSLEQTSYEQYF. As DNA, the CDR3 is TGTGCCAGCAGCTTAGAACAGACCTCCTACGAGCAGTACTTC.

The CDR3 nucleotides read TGCGCCAGCAGCCAAGGAAGGTTTGGGACAAACTCTGGAAACACCATATATTTT. This gives the protein CASSQGRFGTNSGNTIYF. The gene calls are TRBV4-1 and TRBJ1-3; D might be TRBD1 (6 bases). The CDR3 extends over 18 amino acids. Per germline, CDR1 MGHRA and CDR2 YSYEKL. Trimming removed 1 base at V and 0 bases at J, with 16 bases between.

The chain couples TRBV5-1 to TRBJ2-3; no clear D. The CDR3 totals 15 residues. Trimming stripped 2 bases from V and 1 base from J, with 11 bases between. Per germline, CDR1 SGHRS and CDR2 YFSETQ. CDR3 nucleotides: TGCGCCAGCAGCTTCAACGGGTTCGGCACAGATACGCAGTATTTT. Its translation is CASSFNGFGTDTQYF.

The V and J genes are TRBV10-3 and TRBJ2-1; 11 bases align to TRBD2. CDR1 ENHRY and CDR2 SYGVKD come from the germline V gene. The ends lost 4 bases at V and 8 bases at J; junction bases unmatched: 10. The CDR3 is made up of 16 amino acids. The DNA for the CDR3 is TGTGCCATCAGTGCAATCAGGGGGACTAGCGGCGATGAGCAGTTCTTC. It encodes CAISAIRGTSGDEQFF.

The gene calls are TRBV7-9 and TRBJ1-1; D not certain. The CDR3 has 15 residues. V shed 5 bases and J shed 4 bases, with 17 bases lying between them. Germline V CDR1 and CDR2: SEHNR, FQNEAQ (reference sequence). The CDR3: CASSPPGTSRTEAFF. The CDR3, as DNA: TGTGCCAGCAGCCCCCCGGGAACCAGCCGCACTGAAGCTTTCTTT.